These 28 T cell receptor beta chains originate from one sample sequenced in a study of cytomegalovirus exposure and HLA in healthy donors. 60 Vbeta and 13 Jbeta primers were used in PCR. Method: immunoSEQ multiplex PCR; TCRdb's copy keeps in-frame clones and lacks some. This sample has some 95,000 clones; around 64% occur once, and the top ten carry around 1.9%. Sequenced input: PBMCs. These receptor sequences come from a man under 40 in good health and CMV-seronegative.

This chain uses TRBV9 with TRBJ2-2, with D uncertain. The CDR3 extends over 15 amino acids. The V end lost 2 bases, the J end lost 4 bases, and 12 bases lay between the germline ends. Germline V gene data show CDR1 as SGDLS and CDR2 as YYNGEE. CDR3 sequence: CASSVSWRGTGELFF. For the CDR3, the DNA is TGTGCCAGCAGCGTCAGCTGGCGAGGCACCGGGGAGCTGTTTTTT.

This rearrangement joins TRBV10-1 to TRBJ2-5, with 8 positions matching TRBD1. Germline CDR1 WNHNN, CDR2 SYGVQD (reference sequence). Losses at the gene ends were 6 bases for V and 1 base for J; bases not matched to a gene: 7. The CDR3 sequence is 15 residues long. The CDR3 reads CASSEARGLQETQYF. CDR3 nucleotides: TGCGCCAGCAGCGAGGCCAGGGGGCTCCAAGAGACCCAGTACTTC.

V and J are TRBV4-1 and TRBJ1-2; TRBD1 might be the D (5 bases). Trimming left V 0 bases short and J 5 bases short, with 13 bases between. Germline CDR1 MGHRA, CDR2 YSYEKL. This CDR3 comprises 15 residues. The CDR3 region has the DNA TGCGCCAGCAGCCAAGATGAGGCAGGGCCATATGGCTACACCTTC. Encoded protein: CASSQDEAGPYGYTF.

The J gene is TRBJ2-1, the V gene TRBV4-1; 10 nucleotides agree with TRBD1. V shed 4 bases, J shed 2 bases, and the junction held 5 bases outside the gene matches. Germline CDR1 MGHRA, CDR2 YSYEKL. This CDR3 region has 16 residues. The CDR3, as DNA: TGCGCCAGCAGCCCGGGACAGGGGACAACCTACAATGAGCAGTTCTTC. Encoded protein: CASSPGQGTTYNEQFF.

V usage is TRBV4-1 and J usage is TRBJ2-2; no firm D call. Germline CDR1 MGHRA, CDR2 YSYEKL. The CDR3 totals 14 residues. V was clipped by 0 bases and J by 6 bases, with 8 bases between them. The CDR3 loop reads CASSQESVPGELFF. CDR3 DNA: TGCGCCAGCAGCCAAGAATCGGTTCCCGGGGAGCTGTTTTTT.

This chain uses TRBV6-5 with TRBJ2-7, with TRBD1 as a possible D gene (6 bases). V was shortened by 2 bases and J by 3 bases, with 11 bases between the two germline ends. Germline loops: CDR1 MNHEY, CDR2 SVGAGI. The CDR3 length is 14 residues. The CDR3: CASSYIGQLYEQYF. The CDR3 coding sequence is TGTGCCAGCAGTTACATAGGACAGCTCTACGAGCAGTACTTC.

This chain joins TRBV30 and TRBJ2-3, with 12 bases identical to TRBD2. CDR3 length: 15 amino acids. Germline trimming cut 3 bases from V and 4 bases from J; bases unmatched to any gene: 5. The germline gives CDR1 GTSNPN, CDR2 SVGIG (reference sequence). CDR3 in DNA: TGTGCCTGGAGCGTGCCTAGCGGGGGGGCAGATACGCAGTATTTT. Translating it yields CAWSVPSGGADTQYF.

The chain carries TRBV19 and TRBJ1-2; D ambiguous. Trimming pared 0 bases from V and 4 bases from J, leaving 9 bases between. The CDR3 runs to 14 residues. CDR1 and CDR2 (germline): LNHDA, SQIVND (reference sequence). The CDR3 nucleotides read TGTGCCAGTAGTATAGATTTAGGAGCCTATGGCTACACCTTC. Translation gives CASSIDLGAYGYTF.

V usage is TRBV27 and J usage is TRBJ2-5; D might be TRBD2 (5 bases). Trimming cost V 2 bases and J 9 bases, with 13 bases left between them. Germline-derived CDR1 and CDR2 are MNHEY and SMNVEV (reference sequence). This CDR3 spans 13 amino acids. CDR3 nucleotide sequence: TGTGCCAGCAGTTTAGATAGGCTCGGGGCCCAGTACTTC. It yields the protein CASSLDRLGAQYF.

This clone appeared a single time. The chain is built from TRBV28 and TRBJ2-6, with 8 bases lining up with TRBD1. V gave up 5 bases and J gave up 2 bases; unmatched junction bases: 8. Germline CDR1 and CDR2: MDHEN and SYDVKM. The CDR3 is 17 amino acids. The chain's CDR3 is CASSPAGQGTGANVLTF. The CDR3 nucleotides read TGTGCCAGCAGTCCCGCCGGACAGGGAACTGGGGCCAACGTCCTGACTTTC. Combining the CDR3 with reference TRBV28 and TRBJ2-6 gives the whole variable domain DVKVTQSSRYLVKRTGEKVFLECVQDMDHENMFWYRQDPGLGLRLIYFSYDVKMKEKGDIPEGYSVSREKKERFSLILESASTNQTSMYLCASSPAGQGTGANVLTFGAGSRLTVL.

The rearrangement links TRBV27 to TRBJ2-7, with 10 bases fitting TRBD1. V shed 2 bases, J shed 4 bases, and the junction held 8 bases outside the gene matches. Germline CDR1 and CDR2: MNHEY and SMNVEV (reference sequence). This CDR3 contains 16 residues. The CDR3 spells CASSLNRDRGWYEQYF. The CDR3 DNA reads as TGTGCCAGCAGTTTAAACCGGGACAGGGGCTGGTACGAGCAGTACTTC.

Worth noting for this clone: Other DNA sequences from this sample encode an identical CDR3 as well. This rearrangement joins TRBV18 to TRBJ1-1; TRBD1 aligns across 9 bases. Germline values: CDR1 KGHSH, CDR2 LQKENI. The CDR3 sequence is 14 residues long. The trim removed 3 bases at V and 5 bases at J, leaving 4 bases unmatched. CDR3 loop: CASSPLDRGTEAFF. The CDR3 bases are TGTGCCAGCTCACCCCTAGACAGGGGGACTGAAGCTTTCTTT.

The chain carries TRBV9 and TRBJ2-1; 9 bases map to TRBD2. The CDR3 runs to 17 residues. The germline CDR1 and CDR2 sequences are SGDLS and YYNGEE. J gave up 10 bases and V 1 base, and 15 bases lay outside the gene matches. This CDR3 reads CASSVFRRGGQLSEQFF. The CDR3 region has the DNA TGTGCCAGCAGCGTATTTCGGCGGGGGGGCCAGCTAAGCGAGCAGTTCTTC.

The V gene is TRBV27, the J gene TRBJ2-5; D not certain. V was clipped by 1 base and J by 4 bases, with 13 bases between them. CDR1 MNHEY and CDR2 SMNVEV come from the germline V gene (reference sequence). The CDR3 loop spans 15 amino acids. CDR3 DNA: TGTGCCAGCAGTTTATACGGTCTGAATCCAGAGACCCAGTACTTC. Translation gives CASSLYGLNPETQYF.

The J gene is TRBJ2-7, the V gene TRBV7-9, with D possibly TRBD2 on 5 matching bases. The CDR3 extends over 11 amino acids. Germline-derived CDR1 and CDR2 are SEHNR and FQNEAQ (reference sequence). The V and J ends lost 7 bases and 5 bases respectively, with 9 bases between them. CDR3 region: CASTSGNEQYF. CDR3 nucleotides: TGTGCCAGCACCTCCGGGAACGAGCAGTACTTC.

The CDR3 loop is CASSLNGGLSNEQFF. The CDR3 DNA reads TGTGCCAGCAGCTTAAACGGGGGGCTGAGTAATGAGCAGTTCTTC. J is TRBJ2-1 and V is TRBV7-3, with TRBD2 as a possible D gene (7 bases). This CDR3 comprises 15 residues. CDR1 is SGHTA, CDR2 FQGTGA, per germline. V was shortened by 1 base and J by 7 bases, with 14 bases between the two germline ends. Complete variable domain (other parts from reference TRBV7-3 and TRBJ2-1): GAGVSQTPSNKVTEKGKYVELRCDPISGHTALYWYRQSLGQGPEFLIYFQGTGAADDSGLPNDRFFAVRPEGSVSTLKIQRTERGDSAVYLCASSLNGGLSNEQFFGPGTRLTVL.

This clone was seen a single time. V usage is TRBV6-1 and J usage is TRBJ2-3; 9 bases match TRBD1. The CDR3 is 15 residues long. V shed 2 bases, J shed 1 base, and the junction held 1 base outside the gene matches. Germline-derived CDR1 and CDR2 are MNHNS and SASEGT. Here the CDR3 reads CASSERTGGTDTQYF. Here the CDR3 DNA reads TGTGCCAGCAGTGAACGGACAGGGGGCACAGATACGCAGTATTTT.

The chain links TRBV27 to TRBJ2-7; D is unresolved. The CDR3 runs to 14 residues. CDR1 and CDR2 (germline): MNHEY, SMNVEV (reference sequence). V was clipped by 3 bases and J by 3 bases, with 12 bases between them. CDR3 protein: CASSFTSDGYEQYF. CDR3 DNA sequence: TGTGCCAGCAGTTTCACCAGCGACGGCTACGAGCAGTACTTC.

This clone appeared a few times. The chain uses TRBV30 and TRBJ2-7, with 9 positions matching TRBD1. CDR1 and CDR2 (germline): GTSNPN, SVGIG (reference sequence). V was clipped by 2 bases and J by 5 bases; unmatched bases: 10. The CDR3 covers 15 residues. CDR3 bases: TGTGCCTGGAGTCCAACCGGGACAGGGTCCAACGAGCAGTACTTC. It codes for CAWSPTGTGSNEQYF.

The chain combines TRBV29-1 with TRBJ1-1; 10 bases agree with TRBD1. The CDR3 is 13 residues long. Germline trimming cut 7 bases from V and 6 bases from J; bases unmatched to any gene: 8. The germline CDR1 and CDR2 sequences are SQVTM and ANQGSEA. The CDR3 reads CSDLTGGGSEAFF. As DNA, the CDR3 is TGCAGCGACCTGACAGGGGGCGGATCTGAAGCTTTCTTT.

The rearrangement joins TRBV7-9 to TRBJ2-5; 8 bases map to TRBD2. V dropped 5 bases and J dropped 5; count of bases not matched to a gene: 10. This CDR3 contains 15 residues. Germline CDR1 is SEHNR and CDR2 is FQNEAQ (reference sequence). CDR3 nucleotides: TGTGCCAGCAGCGCTACCGCGGGAGGTGGGGAGACCCAGTACTTC. Protein sequence: CASSATAGGGETQYF.

The chain links TRBV7-9 to TRBJ1-4; D might be TRBD1 (5 bases). The CDR3 length is 14 residues. Germline V gives CDR1 SEHNR, CDR2 FQNEAQ (reference sequence). V gave up 1 base and J gave up 4 bases, with 7 bases separating them. CDR3 nucleotides: TGTGCCAGCAGCTTAGAGACAGTTAATGAAAAACTGTTTTTT. Protein sequence: CASSLETVNEKLFF.

The chain uses TRBV19 and TRBJ2-2; the match to TRBD1 covers 9 bases. The CDR3 totals 18 residues. CDR1 and CDR2 from the germline V gene are LNHDA and SQIVND (reference sequence). Unmatched junction bases numbered 10, after V lost 5 bases and J lost 0 bases. CDR3 in amino acids: CASSLGVNRGPNTGELFF. The CDR3 coding sequence is TGTGCCAGTAGTTTGGGGGTAAACAGGGGGCCGAACACCGGGGAGCTGTTTTTT.

J is TRBJ2-2 and V is TRBV19; D possibly corresponds to TRBD2 (5 bases). CDR3 length: 15 residues. In germline, CDR1 is LNHDA, CDR2 SQIVND (reference sequence). V lost 3 bases and J lost 1, with 9 bases in between. DNA for the CDR3: TGTGCCAGTAGTATCCCCCGGGGGAACACCGGGGAGCTGTTTTTT. Its protein product is CASSIPRGNTGELFF.

The genes are TRBV29-1 and TRBJ1-1, with D hard to call. Germline CDR1 is SQVTM and CDR2 is ANQGSEA. The CDR3 length is 15 residues. Trimming pared 4 bases from V and 1 base from J, leaving 16 bases between. CDR3 coding DNA: TGCAGCGTTGGCTATACGGGAGGGAAGAACACTGAAGCTTTCTTT. It is translated as CSVGYTGGKNTEAFF.

This clone came up a few times. The chain is built from TRBV27 and TRBJ1-1; 7 bases line up with TRBD1. Germline assignment: CDR1 MNHEY and CDR2 SMNVEV (reference sequence). J lost 4 bases, V lost 4 bases, and 9 bases had no gene match. CDR3 length: 15 residues. This CDR3 reads CASSSLQGMSTEAFF. CDR3 coding DNA: TGTGCCAGCAGTTCCCTACAGGGGATGAGCACTGAAGCTTTCTTT.

In this sample, this clone turned up a few times. The rearrangement joins TRBV7-2 to TRBJ1-5; weak D call: TRBD1 (6 bases). The CDR3 has 15 amino acids. CDR1 is SGHTA, CDR2 FQGNSA, per germline. Trimming cost V 5 bases and J 9 bases, with 20 bases left between them. This CDR3 is CASSIRGQAPGPQHF. Here the CDR3 DNA reads TGTGCCAGCAGCATACGGGGACAAGCACCAGGGCCCCAGCATTTT.

The gene calls are TRBV30 and TRBJ2-1, with TRBD2 matching over 7 bases. The CDR3 extends over 16 amino acids. Germline loops: CDR1 GTSNPN, CDR2 SVGIG (reference sequence). V gave up 3 bases and J gave up 0 bases; unmatched junction bases: 8. The CDR3 protein is CAWRDLAVSSYNEQFF. Here the CDR3 DNA reads TGTGCCTGGAGGGATCTAGCGGTGAGCTCCTACAATGAGCAGTTCTTC.